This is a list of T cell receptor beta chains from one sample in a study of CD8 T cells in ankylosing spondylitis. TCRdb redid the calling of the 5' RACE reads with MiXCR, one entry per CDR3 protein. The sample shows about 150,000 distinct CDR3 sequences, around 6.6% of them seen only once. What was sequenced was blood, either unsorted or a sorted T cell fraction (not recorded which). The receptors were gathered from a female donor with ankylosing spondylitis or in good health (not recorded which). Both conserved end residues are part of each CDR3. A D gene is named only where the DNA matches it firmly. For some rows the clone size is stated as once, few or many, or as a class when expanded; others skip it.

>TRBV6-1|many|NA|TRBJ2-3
CASSLGEGGFDTQYF
TGTGCCAGCAGCTTGGGAGAAGGGGGGTTTGATACGCAGTATTTT
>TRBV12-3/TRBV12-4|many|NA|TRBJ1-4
CASSPGTATNEKLFF
TGTGCCAGCAGTCCTGGGACGGCAACTAATGAAAAACTGTTTTTT
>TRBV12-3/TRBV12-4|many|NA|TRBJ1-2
CASSLASRGWGYTF
TGTGCCAGCAGTTTAGCGAGCAGGGGTTGGGGCTACACCTTC
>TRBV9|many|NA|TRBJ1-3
CASSPNWQSGNTIYF
TGTGCCAGCAGTCCCAACTGGCAGTCTGGAAACACCATATATTTT
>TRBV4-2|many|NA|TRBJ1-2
CASSQVGDTGYTF
TGTGCCAGCAGCCAAGTGGGAGATACTGGCTACACCTTC
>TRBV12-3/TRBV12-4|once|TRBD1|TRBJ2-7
CASRTGTGLYEQYF
TGTGCCAGCAGAACCGGGACAGGCCTCTACGAGCAGTACTTC
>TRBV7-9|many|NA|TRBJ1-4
CASSRNTGRPTEKLFF
TGTGCCAGCAGCCGTAATACGGGACGGCCAACCGAAAAACTGTTTTTT
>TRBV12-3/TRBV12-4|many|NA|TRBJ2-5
CASSRRGYQETQYF
TGTGCCAGCAGCCGACGGGGTTACCAAGAGACCCAGTACTTC
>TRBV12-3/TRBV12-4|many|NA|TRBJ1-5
CASSSRGSSNQPQHF
TGTGCCAGCAGTTCGAGGGGGAGTAGCAATCAGCCCCAGCATTTT
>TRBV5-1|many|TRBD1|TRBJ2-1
CASSLLGQYNEQFF
TGCGCCAGCAGCTTGTTGGGACAGTACAATGAGCAGTTCTTC
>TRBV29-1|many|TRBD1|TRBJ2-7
CSVEDQRGRYEQYF
TGCAGCGTTGAAGATCAGAGGGGGCGCTACGAGCAGTACTTC
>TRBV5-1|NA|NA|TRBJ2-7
CASSEGRRTYF
TGCGCCAGCAGCGAGGGACGGAGAACATACTTC
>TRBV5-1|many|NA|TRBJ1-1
CASSLAATGTEAFF
TGCGCCAGCAGCTTGGCCGCGACCGGCACTGAAGCTTTCTTT
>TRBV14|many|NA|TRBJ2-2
CASSQGPRWAANTGELFF
TGTGCCAGCAGCCAAGGACCACGGTGGGCGGCGAACACCGGGGAGCTGTTTTTT
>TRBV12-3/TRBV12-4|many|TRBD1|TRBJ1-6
CASSPGQHTNSPLHF
TGTGCCAGCAGCCCGGGACAGCACACGAATTCACCCCTCCACTTT
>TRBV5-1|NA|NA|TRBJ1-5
CASSLDGMPNQPQHF
TGCGCCAGCAGCTTGGACGGGATGCCCAATCAGCCCCAGCATTTT
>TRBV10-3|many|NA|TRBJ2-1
CAISESTRVGTTKNNEQFF
TGTGCCATCAGTGAGTCGACTCGGGTCGGGACAACAAAGAACAATGAGCAGTTCTTC
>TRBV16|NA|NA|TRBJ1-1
CASSQSQGMYTEAFF
TGTGCCAGCAGCCAATCGCAAGGGATGTACACTGAAGCTTTCTTT
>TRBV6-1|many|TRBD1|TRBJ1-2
CASRTGATNYGYTF
TGTGCCAGCAGGACAGGGGCGACTAACTATGGCTACACCTTC
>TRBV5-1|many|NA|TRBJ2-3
CASSLAQVDTQYF
TGCGCCAGCAGCTTGGCTCAGGTCGATACGCAGTATTTT
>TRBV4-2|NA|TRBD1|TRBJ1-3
CASSSRTGDTSGNTIYF
TGTGCCAGCAGCTCCCGGACAGGGGACACCTCTGGAAACACCATATATTTT
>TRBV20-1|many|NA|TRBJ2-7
CSAKSAVQGRGFDEQYF
TGCAGTGCTAAATCAGCCGTACAAGGTCGAGGATTTGACGAGCAGTACTTC
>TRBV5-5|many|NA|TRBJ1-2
CASSLDGTYFYGYTF
TGTGCCAGCAGCTTGGACGGGACCTACTTCTATGGCTACACCTTC
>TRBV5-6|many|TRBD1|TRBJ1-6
CASSLKQGARSSYNSPLHF
TGTGCCAGCAGCTTAAAACAGGGGGCCAGGAGCTCCTATAATTCACCCCTCCACTTT
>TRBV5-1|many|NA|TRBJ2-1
CASSPTGGGGLYNEQFF
TGCGCCAGCAGCCCCACAGGGGGGGGGGGCCTATACAATGAGCAGTTCTTC
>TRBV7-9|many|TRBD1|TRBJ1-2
CASSAGTGGFYGYTF
TGTGCCAGCAGCGCCGGGACAGGGGGCTTTTATGGCTACACCTTC
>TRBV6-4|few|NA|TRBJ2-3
CASSDSTVGTQYF
TGTGCCAGCAGTGACTCGACAGTTGGTACGCAGTATTTT
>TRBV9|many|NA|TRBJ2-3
CASSAGQSPTDTQYF
TGTGCCAGCAGCGCGGGACAATCCCCCACAGATACGCAGTATTTT
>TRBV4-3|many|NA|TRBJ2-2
CASSHLRGTDTGELFF
TGCGCCAGCAGCCATCTCCGGGGGACCGACACCGGGGAGCTGTTTTTT
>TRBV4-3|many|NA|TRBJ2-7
CASSQDGFEQYF
TGCGCCAGCAGCCAAGATGGGTTTGAGCAGTACTTC
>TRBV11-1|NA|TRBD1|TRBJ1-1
CASSLTGDLMNTEAFF
TGTGCCAGCAGCTTAACAGGGGACCTAATGAACACTGAAGCTTTCTTT
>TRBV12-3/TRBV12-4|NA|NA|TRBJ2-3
CASSFQGPDTQYF
TGTGCCAGCAGTTTTCAGGGCCCCGATACGCAGTATTTT
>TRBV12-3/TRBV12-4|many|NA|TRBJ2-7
CASSLSENTYEQYF
TGTGCCAGCAGTTTGTCAGAGAATACCTACGAGCAGTACTTC
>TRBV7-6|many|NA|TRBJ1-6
CASSLERRNSPLHF
TGTGCCAGCAGCTTAGAACGGCGTAATTCACCCCTCCACTTT
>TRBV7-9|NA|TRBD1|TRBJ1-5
CASSRGQGSNQPQHF
TGTGCCAGCAGCAGAGGACAGGGGAGCAATCAGCCCCAGCATTTT
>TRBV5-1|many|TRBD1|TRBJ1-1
CASNAGGGTEAFF
TGCGCCAGCAACGCAGGGGGCGGGACTGAAGCTTTCTTT
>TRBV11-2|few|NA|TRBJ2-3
CASSPSPTDTQYF
TGTGCCAGCAGCCCCTCCCCCACAGATACGCAGTATTTT
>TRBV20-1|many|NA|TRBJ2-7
CSAQPPSTPFGEQYF
TGCAGTGCTCAACCCCCTTCAACCCCCTTCGGCGAGCAGTACTTC
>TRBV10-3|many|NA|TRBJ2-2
CAISESWDTGELFF
TGTGCCATCAGTGAGTCGTGGGACACCGGGGAGCTGTTTTTT
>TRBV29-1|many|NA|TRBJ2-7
CSIQEPPYEQYF
TGCAGCATACAGGAGCCTCCCTACGAGCAGTACTTC
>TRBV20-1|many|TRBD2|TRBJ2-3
CSARVGTSGGGITDTQYF
TGCAGTGCTAGAGTGGGGACTAGCGGGGGGGGTATCACAGATACGCAGTATTTT
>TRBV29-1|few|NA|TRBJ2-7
CSVTLRAARGVGDEQYF
TGCAGCGTTACACTAAGGGCGGCCAGGGGGGTCGGCGACGAGCAGTACTTC
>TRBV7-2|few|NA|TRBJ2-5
CASSQLVPVQETQYF
TGTGCCAGCAGCCAGCTTGTGCCCGTTCAAGAGACCCAGTACTTC
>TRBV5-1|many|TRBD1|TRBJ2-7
CASSLGGQDYEQYF
TGCGCCAGCAGCTTGGGGGGACAGGACTACGAGCAGTACTTC
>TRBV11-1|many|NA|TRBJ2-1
CASSPYPGTPIIEQFF
TGTGCCAGCAGCCCTTACCCCGGGACGCCCATTATAGAGCAGTTCTTC
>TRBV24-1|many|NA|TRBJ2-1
CATSDSPGGASNEQFF
TGTGCCACCAGTGATTCCCCCGGGGGCGCATCGAATGAGCAGTTCTTC
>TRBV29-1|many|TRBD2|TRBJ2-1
CSAVPLAGVAVEQFF
TGCAGCGCTGTTCCACTAGCGGGGGTGGCGGTTGAGCAGTTCTTC
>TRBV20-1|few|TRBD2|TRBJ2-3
CCAVLAGGLPRTDTQYF
TGCTGTGCCGTACTAGCGGGGGGTCTTCCCCGCACAGATACGCAGTATTTT
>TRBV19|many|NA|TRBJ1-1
CASSKNPGQGLTEAFF
TGTGCCAGTAGTAAAAACCCAGGGCAAGGTTTAACTGAAGCTTTCTTT
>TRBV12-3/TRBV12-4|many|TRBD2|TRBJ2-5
CASSLGSGGFIETQYF
TGTGCCAGCAGTTTAGGTAGCGGGGGGTTTATAGAGACCCAGTACTTC
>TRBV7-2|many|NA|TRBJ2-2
CGFGANTGELFF
TGTGGATTCGGTGCGAACACCGGGGAGCTGTTTTTT
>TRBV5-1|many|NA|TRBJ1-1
CASSRDGGAPAEAFF
TGCGCCAGCAGCCGGGATGGGGGGGCGCCGGCTGAAGCTTTCTTT